This T cell receptor beta chain came from a study of identical twins. Only a few counts were recorded for this clonotype. TCRdb fed the 5' RACE reads into MiXCR, producing one record per CDR3 protein. The table shows around 1.7 million distinct CDR3 sequences, with less than 35% occurring only once. The germline gives CDR1 SGHRS, CDR2 YFSETQ. Trimming cost V 0 bases and J 7 bases, with 14 bases left between them. The CDR3 consists of 15 residues. Sequenced: cord blood. This chain uses TRBV5-1 with TRBJ2-1; D is perhaps TRBD1 or TRBD2 (6 bases each). This receptor was obtained from a newborn girl in good health. In DNA form, the CDR3 reads TGCGCCAGCAGCTTGGCTTGGGGGGCCCCTAATGAGCAGTTCTTC. This translates into CASSLAWGAPNEQFF.